This T cell receptor (beta chain) was profiled in a study of blood T cell repertoires in COVID-19. Looking at the study overall: Italy, Spain and the United States were the sources of the convalescent and acute COVID-19 samples. Nucleic acid was either cDNA or gDNA, and it came from T cells, B-cell-depleted T cells, or PBMCs.

Per the authors' pipeline: Using reference gene primer amplification, nucleated cell counts were estimated. Libraries were prepared by immunoSEQ multiplex PCR; TCRdb keeps only in-frame clonotypes and omits some of them. The D gene and trimming were derived from the DNA, and the V and J assignments and clone size from that table. The sample holds 250,000 or so clones; 84% are singletons and the top ten take about 4%. V was clipped by 4 bases and J by 2 bases, with 8 bases between them. CDR3 length: 13 amino acids. Germline CDR1 is SNHLY and CDR2 is FYNNEI. The rearrangement links TRBV2 to TRBJ1-2; no reliable D call. This TCR was recovered from a man in his fifties or sixties with acute or convalescent COVID-19. Sequenced sample: peripheral blood. The CDR3 region has the DNA TGTGCCAGCAGTGTACAGCCGAACTATGGCTACACCTTC. Protein: CASSVQPNYGYTF.